This T cell receptor (beta chain) appears in the sequencing data of a study of beta chain features in type 1 diabetes. A sort by CD45RO/CCR7/CD25/CD127/CD95/CD27 yielded CD4+ naive, central memory, regulatory and stem cell-like memory cells. What was sequenced were expressed TCRB transcripts, since all of the isolated RNA had been reverse transcribed. The repertoire was sequenced with immunoSEQ multiplex PCR; TCRdb's copy has only in-frame clones and lacks some. Of more than 350,000 clones listed, around 10% are singletons. Germline V gene sequence: CDR1 LGHNA, CDR2 YSLEER. The V end lost 4 bases, the J end lost 0 bases, and 10 bases lay between the germline ends. The CDR3 contains 15 residues. Study-level points and caveats: Patients with type 1 diabetes carried fewer insertions and had more deletions at their VDJ junctions.

This clone was recorded a few times. The antigen remains undetermined. The chain couples TRBV4-3 to TRBJ1-5; weak D call: TRBD1 (6 bases). The TCR comes from a woman aged 18-29 years in good health. The sample was naive CD4+ T cells from blood. CDR3 sequence (DNA): TGCGCCAGCAGCCCGGACAGTTATAGCAATCAGCCCCAGCATTTT. Translating gives CASSPDSYSNQPQHF.